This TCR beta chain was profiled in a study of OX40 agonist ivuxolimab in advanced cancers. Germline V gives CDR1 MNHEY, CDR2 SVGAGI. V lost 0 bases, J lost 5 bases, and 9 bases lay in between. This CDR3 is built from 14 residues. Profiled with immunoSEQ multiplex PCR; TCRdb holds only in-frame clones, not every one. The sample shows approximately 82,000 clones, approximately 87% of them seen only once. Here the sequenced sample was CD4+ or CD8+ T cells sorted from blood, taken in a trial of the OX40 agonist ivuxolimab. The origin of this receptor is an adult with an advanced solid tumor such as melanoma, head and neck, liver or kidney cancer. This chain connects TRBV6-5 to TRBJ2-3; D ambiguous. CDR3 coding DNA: TGTGCCAGCAGTTACTCGGCGGTCCTAGATACGCAGTATTTT. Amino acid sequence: CASSYSAVLDTQYF.